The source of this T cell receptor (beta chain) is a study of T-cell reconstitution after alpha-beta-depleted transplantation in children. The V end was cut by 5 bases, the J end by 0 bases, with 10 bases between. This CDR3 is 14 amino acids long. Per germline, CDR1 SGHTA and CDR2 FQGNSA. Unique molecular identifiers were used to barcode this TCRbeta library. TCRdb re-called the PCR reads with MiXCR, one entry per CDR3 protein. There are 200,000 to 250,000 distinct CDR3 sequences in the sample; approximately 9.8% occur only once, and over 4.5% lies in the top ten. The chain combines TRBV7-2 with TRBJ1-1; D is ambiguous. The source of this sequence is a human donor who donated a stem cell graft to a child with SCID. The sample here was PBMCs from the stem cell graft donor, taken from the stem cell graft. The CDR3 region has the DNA TGTGCCAGCAGCGCCGGTATCCTGAACACTGAAGCTTTCTTT. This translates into CASSAGILNTEAFF.